A single sample is the source of the 10 T cell receptor beta chains below, sequenced in a study of regulatory T cells in long-lasting Graves disease. Researchers made TCR beta libraries by using iRepertoire HTBI primers and running Arm-PCR on CDR3 regions. MiXCR, run by TCRdb on the multiplex PCR reads, gives a single entry per CDR3 protein. The repertoire has roughly 400,000 distinct CDR3 sequences, around 21% of them found once; the top ten carry around 20%. Indicated time point: persistent/refractory GD, antithyroid drugs over 5 years with positive TRAb. Making the TCR library involved RNA that had been extracted from PBMCs. The input for sequencing was peripheral blood mononuclear cells (PBMCs), taken when the disease was refractory, from a patient treated with antithyroid drugs. These receptors all stem from a female donor with Graves disease.

CDR3 amino acids: CASSMSPLGEQYF. The DNA for the CDR3 is TGTGCCAGTAGTATGTCACCCCTCGGGGAGCAGTACTTC. The V gene is TRBV19, the J gene TRBJ2-7; D is unresolved. CDR1 and CDR2 from the germline V gene are LNHDA and SQIVND (reference sequence). This CDR3 region has 13 residues. V dropped 3 bases and J dropped 7 bases, with 13 bases sitting between them. Full variable domain (remainder filled in from reference TRBV19 and TRBJ2-7): DGGITQSPKYLFRKEGQNVTLSCEQNLNHDAMYWYRQDPGQGLRLIYYSQIVNDFQKGDIAEGYSVSREKKESFPLTVTSAQKNPTAFYLCASSMSPLGEQYFGPGTRLTVT.

This clonotype was seen at least ten times. The gene calls are TRBV28 and TRBJ2-5; D not resolved. The CDR3 length is 13 residues. The V gene's germline CDR1 is MDHEN and CDR2 SYDVKM. The ends were cut back, 5 bases at V and 3 bases at J, with 10 bases in the middle. CDR3 in amino acids: CASSDGGKETQYF. The CDR3 DNA reads as TGTGCCAGCAGTGATGGTGGGAAAGAGACCCAGTACTTC. The full variable domain, with the rest looked up from reference TRBV28 and TRBJ2-5, is DVKVTQSSRYLVKRTGEKVFLECVQDMDHENMFWYRQDPGLGLRLIYFSYDVKMKEKGDIPEGYSVSREKKERFSLILESASTNQTSMYLCASSDGGKETQYFGPGTRLLVL.

This rearrangement joins TRBV19 to TRBJ1-2, with 12 bases aligning to TRBD1. The length of the CDR3 is 16 residues. V shed 8 bases, J shed 4 bases, and the junction held 11 bases outside the gene matches. Germline V gene lookup returns CDR1 LNHDA and CDR2 SQIVND (reference sequence). The CDR3 loop reads CASDGTGGEYPYGYTF. For the CDR3, the DNA is TGTGCCAGTGACGGGACAGGGGGCGAATATCCCTATGGCTACACCTTC.

This clonotype has at least ten counts. J is TRBJ1-5 and V is TRBV6-1, with 7 bases lining up with TRBD1. CDR3 length: 12 amino acids. Trimming cost V 6 bases and J 10 bases; bases outside gene matches: 6. Germline V gene sequence: CDR1 MNHNS, CDR2 SASEGT. DNA for the CDR3: TGTGCCAGCAGACAAGGGGGCGAACCCCAGCATTTT. This gives the protein CASRQGGEPQHF.

The genes are TRBV10-2 and TRBJ2-7; D possibly corresponds to TRBD2 (6 bases). This CDR3 comprises 13 residues. Trimming stripped 8 bases from V and 7 bases from J, with 18 bases between. Germline CDR1 is WSHSY and CDR2 is SAAADI. The DNA of the CDR3 is TGCGCCAGCGGGGCTAGCGTCTTTGGGGAGCAGTACTTC. Amino acids: CASGASVFGEQYF.

This clonotype has a count of ten or more. The chain joins TRBV12-3 or TRBV12-4 to TRBJ2-7; 9 bases align to TRBD2. Losses at the gene ends were 7 bases for V and 0 bases for J; bases not matched to a gene: 4. The CDR3 is 14 amino acids. CDR3 sequence: CASIFSGSSYEQYF. In DNA form, the CDR3 reads TGTGCCAGCATCTTTAGCGGGAGCTCCTACGAGCAGTACTTC.

This chain links TRBV18 with TRBJ2-7, with D unclear. Germline V gives CDR1 KGHSH, CDR2 LQKENI. The CDR3 runs 15 residues. V dropped 1 base and J dropped 5 bases, with 15 bases sitting between them. CDR3 nucleotide sequence: TGTGCCAGCTCACCACTATACTTTCAAGCTCACGAGCAGTACTTC. Amino acids: CASSPLYFQAHEQYF. The full variable domain, with the rest looked up from reference TRBV18 and TRBJ2-7, is NAGVMQNPRHLVRRRGQEARLRCSPMKGHSHVYWYRQLPEEGLKFMVYLQKENIIDESGMPKERFSAEFPKEGPSILRIQQVVRGDSAAYFCASSPLYFQAHEQYFGPGTRLTVT.

Notes on this clonotype: With a much larger clone just one base away, this may be a read error. The conserved phenylalanine or tryptophan is not found at the CDR3 terminus, so this likely reflects a read error. This chain uses TRBV3-1 with TRBJ1-1; 9 bases agree with TRBD1. Germline-derived CDR1 and CDR2 are LGHDT and YNNKEL (reference sequence). With V trimmed by 4 bases and J by 9 bases, 6 bases remained unmatched. This CDR3 contains 13 residues. CDR3 region: CASSRQGGPKAFS. The DNA of the CDR3 is TGTGCCAGCAGCCGACAGGGGGGTCCTAAAGCTTTCTCT.

This clonotype showed up many times. This chain joins TRBV29-1 and TRBJ1-4; 9 bases are shared with TRBD1. Germline loops: CDR1 SQVTM, CDR2 ANQGSEA. J gave up 5 bases and V 4 bases, and 5 bases lay outside the gene matches. This CDR3 is 14 amino acids long. CDR3 region: CSVGGGQGNEKLFF. In DNA form, the CDR3 reads TGCAGCGTTGGAGGTGGACAGGGGAATGAAAAACTGTTTTTT. The full variable domain, with the rest looked up from reference TRBV29-1 and TRBJ1-4, is SAVISQKPSRDICQRGTSLTIQCQVDSQVTMMFWYRQQPGQSLTLIATANQGSEATYESGFVIDKFPISRPNLTFSTLTVSNMSPEDSSIYLCSVGGGQGNEKLFFGSGTQLSVL.

This clonotype was counted ten times or more. The genes are TRBV6-2 or TRBV6-3 and TRBJ1-5; D call uncertain. The CDR3 consists of 13 residues. The V and J ends lost 5 bases and 4 bases respectively, with 9 bases between them. Germline CDR1 is MNHEY and CDR2 is SVGEGT. The CDR3 coding sequence is TGTGCCAGCAGTCCCCCAATTAATCAGCCCCAGCATTTT. This translates into CASSPPINQPQHF.